Below, one T cell receptor beta chain is given with its context. What it recognizes is unknown. CDR1 is SGHTA and CDR2 is FQGNSA in the germline V gene. Deletions cut 5 bases from V and 1 base from J, with 17 bases between. The CDR3 has 16 amino acids. The data derive from a study of beta chain features in type 1 diabetes. General study findings and limits: More deletions and fewer insertions at VDJ junctions were found in patients with type 1 diabetes. All four CD4+ subsets from Type 1 diabetes patients carried moderately but significantly shorter TCRB CDR3s. Patients showed naive, central memory and Treg TCRB repertoires that appeared more similar than those of healthy donors.

Reverse transcribing all isolated RNA meant expressed TCRB transcripts were sequenced. Sequencing used immunoSEQ multiplex PCR; TCRdb keeps in-frame clones, though not all of them. Of under 300,000 clones in the sample, approximately 13% were seen once. The chain couples TRBV7-2 to TRBJ2-5, with unresolved D. The sample consisted of naive CD4+ T cells from blood. This clonotype originated in a man aged 25 to 40 with type 1 diabetes. The CDR3 region has the DNA TGTGCCAGCAGCCCCCCCCTGGCCCAATTCCAAGAGACCCAGTACTTC. Amino acid sequence: CASSPPLAQFQETQYF.